This TCR beta chain was sequenced in a study of cytomegalovirus exposure and HLA in healthy donors. Study findings and constraints: Clonal expansion was found to be greater in HLA-associated TCR beta chains than in equally common others in a later analysis. Presence/absence results assume similar sequencing depth per donor, which may not hold.

Concerning this clone itself: As yet, its antigen is unknown.

PCR was performed using 60 Vbeta and 13 Jbeta primers. Libraries were prepared by immunoSEQ multiplex PCR; TCRdb keeps only in-frame clonotypes and omits some of them. Seen here are approximately 150,000 clones, about four fifths observed once, and the top ten hold around 7%. Sequencing was carried out using PBMCs. The TCR was taken from a young man in good health and CMV-seropositive.

The CDR3 bases are TGCGCCAGCAGCCAGGGGACAGGTCGGTGGCAGCCCCAGCATTTT. This encodes CASSQGTGRWQPQHF. The genes are TRBV4-1 and TRBJ1-5; 8 bases match TRBD1. The germline V gene encodes CDR1 MGHRA and CDR2 YSYEKL. This CDR3 has 15 residues. V shed 3 bases and J 7 bases; nucleotides not matched to a gene: 8.